The 28 T cell receptor beta chains below come from one sample, sequenced in a study of beta chain features in type 1 diabetes. Sequencing targeted expressed TCRB transcripts, as all isolated RNA had been reverse transcribed. Sequencing used immunoSEQ multiplex PCR; TCRdb keeps in-frame clones, though not all of them. The sample lists 150,000 to 200,000 clones, about 13% occurring once. The specimen was central memory CD4+ T cells from blood. The receptor source for this set is a woman aged 18-35 years in good health.

This clone was detected only a few times. The chain has TRBV6-6 and TRBJ1-5; 8 bases line up with TRBD1. The junction had 7 bases not matched to a gene; V was cut back by 6 bases and J by 6 bases. The CDR3 consists of 14 residues. CDR1 and CDR2 (germline): MNHNY, SVGAGI (reference sequence). The CDR3 coding sequence is TGTGCCAGCAGAACTGGACAGGGTGTTCAGCCCCAGCATTTT. Translation gives CASRTGQGVQPQHF.

The gene calls are TRBV29-1 and TRBJ2-1; the match to TRBD1 covers 8 bases. Germline loops: CDR1 SQVTM, CDR2 ANQGSEA. The V segment lost 7 bases and the J segment 7 bases; nucleotides outside the gene matches: 6. The CDR3 is 12 residues long. The CDR3 loop is CSGQGNGNEQFF. In DNA form, the CDR3 reads TGCAGCGGACAGGGGAATGGGAATGAGCAGTTCTTC.

The V gene is TRBV2, the J gene TRBJ2-5; TRBD1 matches 8 bases. The CDR3 has 14 residues. V was pared by 8 bases and J by 4 bases, with 9 bases of the junction left unmatched. Germline V gene data show CDR1 as SNHLY and CDR2 as FYNNEI. CDR3 DNA sequence: TGTGCCAGCGGATTAGACAGGGGAGGAGAGACCCAGTACTTC. It is translated as CASGLDRGGETQYF. The full variable domain, completed using reference TRBV2 and TRBJ2-5, is EPEVTQTPSHQVTQMGQEVILRCVPISNHLYFYWYRQILGQKVEFLVSFYNNEISEKSEIFDDQFSVERPDGSNFTLKIRSTKLEDSAMYFCASGLDRGGETQYFGPGTRLLVL.

V is TRBV18 and J is TRBJ1-4, with D tentatively TRBD1 (6 bases). The CDR3 has 16 residues. The V gene lost 0 bases and the J gene lost 8 bases, with 16 bases spanning the gap. Germline CDR1 reads KGHSH; CDR2 reads LQKENI. The CDR3 loop is CASSPPSMGQGEKLFF. Here the CDR3 DNA reads TGTGCCAGCTCACCACCGTCGATGGGCCAGGGGGAAAAACTGTTTTTT.

This chain joins TRBV29-1 and TRBJ2-1, with D perhaps matching TRBD1 (6 bases). Germline V gene sequence: CDR1 SQVTM, CDR2 ANQGSEA. The CDR3 is 13 amino acids. With 7 bases removed from V and 3 bases from J, the gap between germline ends came to 13 bases. CDR3 amino acids: CSGGQPHYNEQFF. CDR3 DNA sequence: TGCAGCGGTGGACAGCCTCACTACAATGAGCAGTTCTTC.

This clone occurred many times. This rearrangement joins TRBV4-3 to TRBJ2-1; D is possibly TRBD2 (5 bases). This CDR3 comprises 12 residues. Trimming took off 8 bases at V and 9 bases at J, with 14 bases between the two ends. In germline, CDR1 is LGHNA, CDR2 YSLEER. The CDR3 nucleotides read TGCGCCAGCGGCACTAGGCGGAGTGAGCAGTTCTTC. It encodes CASGTRRSEQFF.

The chain couples TRBV2 to TRBJ2-3; weak D call: TRBD1 (6 bases). Trimming removed 5 bases from V and 0 bases from J, with 12 bases in between. Germline values: CDR1 SNHLY, CDR2 FYNNEI. CDR3 length equals 15 residues. CDR3 in DNA: TGTGCCAGCAGTTTACAGGGTATGAGCACAGATACGCAGTATTTT. Translating gives CASSLQGMSTDTQYF.

This clone was recorded a few times. The rearrangement joins TRBV6-1 to TRBJ2-5; D is possibly TRBD2 (7 bases). The CDR3 covers 15 residues. Germline CDR1 is MNHNS and CDR2 is SASEGT. The V and J ends lost 1 base and 5 bases respectively, with 14 bases between them. This chain's CDR3 is CASSEDIGGHETQYF. CDR3 bases: TGTGCCAGCAGTGAAGATATCGGGGGGCATGAGACCCAGTACTTC.

The chain employs TRBV11-2 and TRBJ2-1, with D maybe TRBD1 (6 bases). Germline V lookup: CDR1 SGHAT, CDR2 FQNNGV. V was trimmed by 0 bases and J by 14 bases, leaving 11 bases between them. The CDR3 has 12 residues. The DNA of the CDR3 is TGTGCCAGCAGCTTAGATGGGGGCGCGGAGTTCTTC. It encodes CASSLDGGAEFF.

The chain uses TRBV4-3 and TRBJ2-7; unclear D gene. V lost 0 bases, J lost 5 bases, and 11 bases lay in between. The CDR3 totals 14 residues. CDR1 and CDR2 from the germline V gene are LGHNA and YSLEER. CDR3 DNA: TGCGCCAGCAGCCAAGATATCGGTCGTCACGAGCAGTACTTC. Its protein is CASSQDIGRHEQYF.

This clone has only a few counts. The rearrangement uses TRBV11-3 and TRBJ2-2; TRBD2 might be the D (6 bases). The CDR3 sequence is 13 residues long. V shed 2 bases and J shed 7 bases, with 8 bases lying between them. Germline CDR1 SGHNT, CDR2 YENEEA. CDR3 nucleotides: TGTGCCAGCAGCTTAACGCGGGACGGGGAGCTGTTTTTT. Its translation is CASSLTRDGELFF.

This CDR3 is CASSSPPEVWEQYF. As DNA, the CDR3 is TGTGCCAGCAGCTCCCCCCCCGAGGTCTGGGAGCAGTACTTC. J is TRBJ2-7 and V is TRBV7-2; D remains ambiguous. The germline gives CDR1 SGHTA, CDR2 FQGNSA. This CDR3 has 14 residues. Deletions cut 4 bases from V and 7 bases from J, with 17 bases between. The complete variable domain, with remaining parts taken from reference TRBV7-2 and TRBJ2-7, reads GAGVSQSPSNKVTEKGKDVELRCDPISGHTALYWYRQSLGQGLEFLIYFQGNSAPDKSGLPSDRFSAERTGGSVSTLTIQRTQQEDSAVYLCASSSPPEVWEQYFGPGTRLTVT.

The chain employs TRBV25-1 and TRBJ2-7; D possibly corresponds to TRBD1 (6 bases). V dropped 4 bases and J dropped 3 bases, with 10 bases sitting between them. The CDR3 spans 13 residues. CDR1 is MGHDK and CDR2 is SYGVNS in the germline V gene. The CDR3 here is CASSVRQDYEQYF. The CDR3 region has the DNA TGTGCCAGCAGTGTTCGACAGGACTACGAGCAGTACTTC.

CDR3 bases: TGCGCCAGCAGCTTGGGACAAGTCGGATCTGGGGCCAACGTCCTGACTTTC. Protein product: CASSLGQVGSGANVLTF. This chain connects TRBV5-1 to TRBJ2-6; D unclear. The CDR3 covers 17 residues. V lost 0 bases and J lost 1, with 11 bases in between. Germline V lookup: CDR1 SGHRS, CDR2 YFSETQ.

V gene TRBV7-2 combines with J gene TRBJ2-1; the D gene is possibly TRBD2 (5 bases). Trimming left V 4 bases short and J 3 bases short, with 13 bases between. CDR3 size: 15 residues. Per the germline V gene, CDR1 is SGHTA and CDR2 is FQGNSA. As DNA, the CDR3 is TGTGCCAGCAGCTCGGTACTAGGGAACTACAATGAGCAGTTCTTC. It codes for CASSSVLGNYNEQFF. The whole variable domain, remainder taken from reference TRBV7-2 and TRBJ2-1, is GAGVSQSPSNKVTEKGKDVELRCDPISGHTALYWYRQSLGQGLEFLIYFQGNSAPDKSGLPSDRFSAERTGGSVSTLTIQRTQQEDSAVYLCASSSVLGNYNEQFFGPGTRLTVL.

This clone was detected a few times. V is TRBV4-2 and J is TRBJ2-3; D is perhaps TRBD2 (5 bases). The germline CDR1 and CDR2 sequences are LGHNA and YNFKEQ. V was cut by 0 bases and J by 6 bases, with 16 bases left in between. The CDR3 contains 16 residues. CDR3 region: CASSQEIRGGRDTQYF. CDR3 DNA sequence: TGTGCCAGCAGCCAAGAGATTCGTGGAGGCAGGGATACGCAGTATTTT.

The V and J genes are TRBV29-1 and TRBJ1-2; no clear D. The ends were cut back, 6 bases at V and 2 bases at J, with 7 bases in the middle. The CDR3 is 11 amino acids. Germline CDR1 reads SQVTM; CDR2 reads ANQGSEA. Written as DNA, the CDR3 is TGCAGCGTAGAGGAGAACTATGGCTACACCTTC. Residues: CSVEENYGYTF.

This clone has only a few counts. The rearrangement uses TRBV5-1 and TRBJ2-5, with 8 bases matching TRBD1. There are 13 residues in the CDR3. Trimming cost V 4 bases and J 5 bases; bases outside gene matches: 4. Germline CDR1 SGHRS, CDR2 YFSETQ. CDR3 loop: CASSGQGWETQYF. Here the CDR3 DNA reads TGCGCCAGCAGCGGACAGGGTTGGGAGACCCAGTACTTC.

The rearrangement joins TRBV30 to TRBJ2-5; weak D call: TRBD2 (6 bases). V was shortened by 0 bases and J by 4 bases, with 12 bases between the two germline ends. Germline assignment: CDR1 GTSNPN and CDR2 SVGIG (reference sequence). The CDR3 loop spans 14 amino acids. CDR3 region: CAWSVPGVIETQYF. CDR3 in DNA: TGTGCCTGGAGTGTACCGGGAGTCATAGAGACCCAGTACTTC.

This clone has a handful of counts. The V call is TRBV28, the J call TRBJ1-1, with D tentatively TRBD1 (6 bases). CDR3 size: 14 residues. V lost 6 bases, J lost 4 bases, and 15 bases lay in between. The V gene's germline CDR1 is MDHEN and CDR2 SYDVKM. This chain's CDR3 is CASRGGARSTEAFF. CDR3 nucleotides: TGTGCCAGCAGGGGGGGGGCGAGGAGCACTGAAGCTTTCTTT.

The chain joins TRBV7-9 to TRBJ1-2, with TRBD1 identical over 9 bases. Germline V gene lookup returns CDR1 SEHNR and CDR2 FQNEAQ (reference sequence). The trim removed 5 bases at V and 3 bases at J, leaving 4 bases unmatched. This CDR3 comprises 14 residues. The CDR3 loop is CASSPGQGYYGYTF. The CDR3, as DNA: TGTGCCAGCAGCCCTGGACAGGGGTACTATGGCTACACCTTC.

This clone was recorded a few times. The chain recombines TRBV30 with TRBJ1-1; the D gene is possibly TRBD1 (5 bases). V lost 3 bases to trimming and J lost 7 bases, with 9 bases between them. Germline-derived CDR1 and CDR2 are GTSNPN and SVGIG (reference sequence). CDR3 size: 11 residues. The CDR3 sequence is CAWRQVFEAFF. Written as DNA, the CDR3 is TGTGCCTGGAGACAGGTCTTTGAAGCTTTCTTT.

The chain carries TRBV28 and TRBJ2-2; 7 bases match TRBD1. The CDR3 is 15 amino acids. The V gene end was trimmed by 6 bases and the J gene end by 6 bases; junction bases not matched to a gene: 10. Germline CDR1 MDHEN, CDR2 SYDVKM. This CDR3 reads CASRSDRVGPGELFF. The CDR3 coding sequence is TGTGCCAGCAGATCAGACAGGGTTGGTCCCGGGGAGCTGTTTTTT.

The chain combines TRBV7-9 with TRBJ2-5; 7 bases match TRBD1. The junction had 5 bases not matched to a gene; V was cut back by 3 bases and J by 1 base. Germline loops: CDR1 SEHNR, CDR2 FQNEAQ (reference sequence). The CDR3 sequence is 15 residues long. CDR3 DNA: TGTGCCAGCAGCTTCAGGGGGAACTCCCAAGAGACCCAGTACTTC. Amino acid sequence: CASSFRGNSQETQYF.

This clone was seen more than once but under ten times. The rearrangement uses TRBV18 and TRBJ2-7, with TRBD1 matching 9 bases. The V and J ends lost 6 bases and 0 bases, in that order; junction bases with no gene match: 6. This CDR3 region has 15 residues. The germline gives CDR1 KGHSH, CDR2 LQKENI. The CDR3 sequence is CASSLLTGGSYEQYF. CDR3 DNA sequence: TGTGCCAGCTCCCTACTGACAGGGGGCTCCTACGAGCAGTACTTC.

This chain uses TRBV18 with TRBJ2-7; TRBD1 matches 11 bases. Trimming cost V 4 bases and J 6 bases; bases outside gene matches: 8. The CDR3 runs to 15 residues. The germline CDR1 and CDR2 sequences are KGHSH and LQKENI. The CDR3 coding sequence is TGTGCCAGCTCACTCGGACAGGGGGCATCGGGCGAGCAGTACTTC. It is translated as CASSLGQGASGEQYF.

The table lists this clone with a few counts. The rearrangement joins TRBV16 to TRBJ2-2, with TRBD1 identical over 8 bases. Per germline, CDR1 KGHSY and CDR2 FQNENV. The CDR3 has 16 residues. V was clipped by 4 bases and J by 4 bases; unmatched bases: 8. The CDR3 region has the DNA TGTGCCAGCAGCCGCCCCGACAGGGGACGCACCGGGGAGCTGTTTTTT. Amino acid sequence: CASSRPDRGRTGELFF.

This clone has a handful of counts. J is TRBJ2-3 and V is TRBV2, with D perhaps matching TRBD2 (5 bases). The CDR3 has 11 amino acids. The germline V gene encodes CDR1 SNHLY and CDR2 FYNNEI. V dropped 7 bases and J dropped 4 bases, with 6 bases sitting between them. The CDR3 sequence is CASTLADTQYF. The DNA of the CDR3 is TGTGCCAGCACACTAGCAGATACGCAGTATTTT.